Shown below are 29 T cell receptor beta chains from a single sample sequenced in a study of shared clonotypes between healthy human individuals. Using immunoSEQ multiplex PCR, the repertoire was profiled, and TCRdb retains in-frame clones only, with some absent. The sample shows more than 2 million clones, approximately 96% of them seen only once. The sample comprised naive CD4+ T cells sorted from blood. Subset meaning: CD45RA+ positively selected. The receptors were gathered from a man between 18 and 35 years old in good health.

The V gene is TRBV27, the J gene TRBJ2-7, with TRBD1 matching over 9 bases. The V segment lost 10 bases and the J segment 2 bases; nucleotides outside the gene matches: 6. CDR3 length: 13 residues. The germline V gene encodes CDR1 MNHEY and CDR2 SMNVEV (reference sequence). CDR3 DNA sequence: TGTGCCACCCTGGGACAGGGAGCCTACGAGCAGTACTTC. Encoded protein: CATLGQGAYEQYF.

This chain uses TRBV5-1 with TRBJ1-1; possible D gene TRBD1, 5 bases. V lost 0 bases and J 6 bases, leaving 12 bases between the germline ends. The CDR3 is 14 residues long. CDR1 is SGHRS, CDR2 YFSETQ, per germline. The CDR3 DNA is TGCGCCAGCAGCTTGGGTTACGTGGGGGCTGAAGCTTTCTTT. It encodes CASSLGYVGAEAFF.

The V call is TRBV6-1, the J call TRBJ2-3; D unresolved. This CDR3 has 14 residues. Germline V gives CDR1 MNHNS, CDR2 SASEGT. V was trimmed by 4 bases and J by 4 bases, leaving 12 bases between them. CDR3 DNA sequence: TGTGCCAGCAGTGCATCCCTACCCCCAGATACGCAGTATTTT. Protein sequence: CASSASLPPDTQYF.

V usage is TRBV27 and J usage is TRBJ2-7, with D perhaps matching TRBD1 (5 bases). There are 17 residues in the CDR3. The V gene's germline CDR1 is MNHEY and CDR2 SMNVEV (reference sequence). The ends were cut back, 2 bases at V and 1 base at J, with 18 bases in the middle. The CDR3 DNA is TGTGCCAGCAGTTTACTTCCTGTGGGGCGAAATTCCTACGAGCAGTACTTC. It codes for CASSLLPVGRNSYEQYF.

Concerning this clone: The same CDR3 also results from other DNA sequences found in this sample. The chain employs TRBV5-4 and TRBJ2-7; 7 bases fit TRBD1. V was pared by 4 bases and J by 0 bases, with 4 bases of the junction left unmatched. CDR1 and CDR2 from the germline V gene are SGHNT and YYREEE (reference sequence). The CDR3 covers 14 residues. CDR3 sequence: CASSNRGPSYEQYF. The CDR3 bases are TGTGCCAGCAGCAACAGGGGTCCCTCCTACGAGCAGTACTTC. The full variable domain, in which reference TRBV5-4 and TRBJ2-7 provide the parts outside the CDR3, is ETGVTQSPTHLIKTRGQQVTLRCSSQSGHNTVSWYQQALGQGPQFIFQYYREEENGRGNFPPRFSGLQFPNYSSELNVNALELDDSALYLCASSNRGPSYEQYFGPGTRLTVT.

This chain connects TRBV4-1 to TRBJ2-3; TRBD1 aligns across 9 bases. The germline V gene has CDR1 MGHRA and CDR2 YSYEKL. The CDR3 consists of 17 residues. The ends lost 0 bases at V and 4 bases at J; junction bases unmatched: 8. DNA for the CDR3: TGCGCCAGCAGCCAAGATGGGACAGGGTTGGTATCAGATACGCAGTATTTT. Protein sequence: CASSQDGTGLVSDTQYF.

The rearrangement uses TRBV6-1 and TRBJ2-7; D perhaps matches TRBD2 (6 bases). This CDR3 comprises 14 residues. The V gene lost 2 bases and the J gene lost 2 bases, with 10 bases spanning the gap. Germline V gene lookup returns CDR1 MNHNS and CDR2 SASEGT. The CDR3 DNA reads as TGTGCCAGCAGTGAACTAGCGAGAACCTACGAGCAGTACTTC. Protein sequence: CASSELARTYEQYF.

The V call is TRBV4-1, the J call TRBJ1-6; weak D call: TRBD1 (5 bases). Trimming stripped 2 bases from V and 8 bases from J, with 13 bases between. The CDR3 is 15 residues long. Germline CDR1 and CDR2: MGHRA and YSYEKL. In nucleotides, the CDR3 is TGCGCCAGCAGCCAACTAGGGACGTCATATTCACCCCTCCACTTT. This gives the protein CASSQLGTSYSPLHF.

The chain has TRBV7-9 and TRBJ2-2, with D possibly TRBD2 on 5 matching bases. Trimming pared 5 bases from V and 2 bases from J, leaving 12 bases between. In germline, CDR1 is SEHNR, CDR2 FQNEAQ (reference sequence). The CDR3 extends over 15 amino acids. This CDR3 is CASSLGLENTGELFF. CDR3 nucleotide sequence: TGTGCCAGCAGCCTCGGACTGGAAAACACCGGGGAGCTGTTTTTT. The entire variable domain, with the rest obtained from reference TRBV7-9 and TRBJ2-2, is as follows: DTGVSQNPRHKITKRGQNVTFRCDPISEHNRLYWYRQTLGQGPEFLTYFQNEAQLEKSRLLSDRFSAERPKGSFSTLEIQRTEQGDSAMYLCASSLGLENTGELFFGEGSRLTVL.

The chain links TRBV28 to TRBJ2-7; D not resolved. Trimming stripped 7 bases from V and 7 bases from J, with 17 bases between. The CDR3 has 13 amino acids. Germline lookup yields CDR1 MDHEN and CDR2 SYDVKM. CDR3 nucleotide sequence: TGTGCCAGCATTGGCCTTACCCCTAATGAGCAGTACTTC. This translates into CASIGLTPNEQYF.

The chain recombines TRBV10-2 with TRBJ2-7; D uncertain. V was trimmed by 0 bases and J by 5 bases, leaving 11 bases between them. This CDR3 contains 14 residues. Germline lookup yields CDR1 WSHSY and CDR2 SAAADI. The CDR3, as DNA: TGCGCCAGCAGTGAGTCTTTGCTAGTCCACGAGCAGTACTTC. This gives the protein CASSESLLVHEQYF.

In this sample, this clone turned up once. V and J are TRBV7-9 and TRBJ1-1; D not certain. Looked up from germline, CDR1 is SEHNR and CDR2 is FQNEAQ (reference sequence). The germline V and J ends were trimmed by 5 bases and 3 bases, with 16 bases remaining between them. The CDR3 extends over 15 amino acids. The CDR3 region has the DNA TGTGCCAGCAGCCGGCCGGGCGCTCCATACACTGAAGCTTTCTTT. Translating gives CASSRPGAPYTEAFF. Looking up the rest from reference TRBV7-9 and TRBJ1-1 gives the full variable domain: DTGVSQNPRHKITKRGQNVTFRCDPISEHNRLYWYRQTLGQGPEFLTYFQNEAQLEKSRLLSDRFSAERPKGSFSTLEIQRTEQGDSAMYLCASSRPGAPYTEAFFGQGTRLTVV.

The chain carries TRBV30 and TRBJ2-7; TRBD1 or TRBD2 may be the D gene (5 bases each). V lost 0 bases and J 4 bases, leaving 19 bases between the germline ends. The CDR3 is 16 residues long. Germline assignment: CDR1 GTSNPN and CDR2 SVGIG (reference sequence). This chain's CDR3 is CAWSVPGRPIWYEQYF. In DNA, the CDR3 is TGTGCCTGGAGTGTACCGGGACGGCCGATTTGGTACGAGCAGTACTTC. Together with reference TRBV30 and TRBJ2-7, the CDR3 gives the full variable domain: SQTIHQWPATLVQPVGSPLSLECTVEGTSNPNLYWYRQAAGRGLQLLFYSVGIGQISSEVPQNLSASRPQDRQFILSSKKLLLSDSGFYLCAWSVPGRPIWYEQYFGPGTRLTVT.

Concerning this clone: A read error may account for a junction end that differs from germline. The chain is built from TRBV7-7 and TRBJ2-7; 8 bases agree with TRBD2. The CDR3 length is 14 residues. CDR1 is SSHAT, CDR2 FNYEAQ, per germline (reference sequence). CDR3 sequence: CASSRTSPAYEQYF. DNA for the CDR3: TGTGCTAGCAGCCGGACTAGCCCCGCCTACGAGCAGTACTTC.

The rearrangement uses TRBV27 and TRBJ1-6; D possibly corresponds to TRBD1 (5 bases). Between the trimmed V and J ends, which lost 2 bases and 7 bases, there was a span of 12 bases. Germline V gives CDR1 MNHEY, CDR2 SMNVEV (reference sequence). This CDR3 spans 15 amino acids. As DNA, the CDR3 is TGTGCCAGCAGTTTAATGGGGGATTCCAATTCACCCCTCCACTTT. Amino acids: CASSLMGDSNSPLHF.

The chain links TRBV6-5 to TRBJ2-1; D gene ambiguous. Trimming stripped 6 bases from V and 7 bases from J, with 10 bases between. Germline assignment: CDR1 MNHEY and CDR2 SVGAGI. The length of the CDR3 is 12 residues. CDR3 nucleotide sequence: TGTGCCAGCAGCCGCATGGGGAATGAGCAGTTCTTC. Translated, it gives CASSRMGNEQFF.

The rearrangement joins TRBV30 to TRBJ1-1; possible D gene TRBD1, 6 bases. The CDR3 has 15 residues. The V and J ends lost 2 bases and 0 bases respectively, with 13 bases between them. Germline CDR1 GTSNPN, CDR2 SVGIG (reference sequence). The CDR3 nucleotides are TGTGCCTGGAGTCGGGGGGGGCTGATGAACACTGAAGCTTTCTTT. Protein sequence: CAWSRGGLMNTEAFF.

The gene calls are TRBV7-9 and TRBJ1-6; 10 bases line up with TRBD1. Germline lookup yields CDR1 SEHNR and CDR2 FQNEAQ (reference sequence). This CDR3 has 15 residues. V lost 1 base to trimming and J lost 14 bases; unmatched junction nucleotides: 8. The CDR3, as DNA: TGTGCCAGCAGCTTAGAAAGGGGACAGGGGTGGACCCTCCACTTT. Protein sequence: CASSLERGQGWTLHF.

A word on this clone: Other DNA sequences within the sample encode an identical CDR3. The J gene is TRBJ1-1, the V gene TRBV19; D might be TRBD1 (5 bases). CDR1 LNHDA and CDR2 SQIVND come from the germline V gene (reference sequence). The CDR3 consists of 13 residues. V lost 4 bases and J 2 bases, leaving 8 bases between the germline ends. Here the CDR3 reads CASSTQGNTEAFF. The CDR3 bases are TGTGCCAGTAGTACCCAGGGAAACACTGAAGCTTTCTTT.

This sequence joins TRBV25-1 and TRBJ1-2; no clear D gene. The CDR3 covers 13 residues. Germline CDR1 and CDR2: MGHDK and SYGVNS. V lost 1 base to trimming and J lost 6 bases, with 9 bases between them. The CDR3 here is CASSELSADGYTF. The CDR3 region has the DNA TGTGCCAGCAGTGAATTGTCGGCAGATGGCTACACCTTC.

The chain couples TRBV7-9 to TRBJ2-1, with 11 nucleotides matching TRBD2. From germline, CDR1 is SEHNR and CDR2 FQNEAQ (reference sequence). The CDR3 is 18 amino acids. Trimming cost V 5 bases and J 3 bases; bases outside gene matches: 12. The CDR3 nucleotides are TGTGCCAGCAGCACTAGTCCCCTAGCGGGGGGCGTCTACAATGAGCAGTTCTTC. Translating gives CASSTSPLAGGVYNEQFF. Complete variable domain (other parts from reference TRBV7-9 and TRBJ2-1): DTGVSQNPRHKITKRGQNVTFRCDPISEHNRLYWYRQTLGQGPEFLTYFQNEAQLEKSRLLSDRFSAERPKGSFSTLEIQRTEQGDSAMYLCASSTSPLAGGVYNEQFFGPGTRLTVL.

The V gene is TRBV5-6, the J gene TRBJ2-5, with D tentatively TRBD1 (5 bases). Germline V gene sequence: CDR1 SGHDT, CDR2 YYEEEE. CDR3 length: 15 residues. V was trimmed by 4 bases and J by 1 base, leaving 14 bases between them. This CDR3 reads CASSPGPAIQETQYF. The CDR3 DNA reads TGTGCCAGCAGCCCAGGGCCAGCCATCCAAGAGACCCAGTACTTC.

This rearrangement joins TRBV9 to TRBJ2-7, with TRBD1 identical over 9 bases. The CDR3 is made up of 14 amino acids. Losses at the gene ends were 2 bases for V and 5 bases for J; bases not matched to a gene: 5. Germline V gene lookup returns CDR1 SGDLS and CDR2 YYNGEE. The CDR3 DNA is TGTGCCAGCAGCGTTGGGACAGGGCGCAACGAGCAGTACTTC. This sequence encodes CASSVGTGRNEQYF.

V gene TRBV2 combines with J gene TRBJ2-1, with D possibly matching TRBD2 (5 bases). V was cut by 6 bases and J by 0 bases, with 12 bases left in between. Germline V gene data show CDR1 as SNHLY and CDR2 as FYNNEI. The length of the CDR3 is 15 residues. CDR3 bases: TGTGCCAGCAGGCGGGTTGCGAGCTCCTACAATGAGCAGTTCTTC. Translating it yields CASRRVASSYNEQFF.

The rearrangement uses TRBV5-6 and TRBJ1-1; TRBD1 matches at 7 bases. The CDR3 is made up of 12 amino acids. Trimming cost V 4 bases and J 4 bases; bases outside gene matches: 1. The germline CDR1 and CDR2 sequences are SGHDT and YYEEEE. In nucleotides, the CDR3 is TGTGCCAGCAGCCCAGGGGGCACTGAAGCTTTCTTT. Its translation is CASSPGGTEAFF.

V and J are TRBV2 and TRBJ2-7, with 8 positions matching TRBD2. The germline gives CDR1 SNHLY, CDR2 FYNNEI. The CDR3 runs to 15 residues. J lost 2 bases, V lost 6 bases, and 9 bases had no gene match. As DNA, the CDR3 is TGTGCCAGCAGGGGCCGCCCGGGAGGGCCCTACGAGCAGTACTTC. Protein sequence: CASRGRPGGPYEQYF.

J is TRBJ1-6 and V is TRBV27; D is possibly TRBD1 (6 bases). Germline loops: CDR1 MNHEY, CDR2 SMNVEV (reference sequence). Trimming shortened V by 1 base and J by 5 bases, and 12 bases separated the two germline ends. The CDR3 is made up of 16 amino acids. CDR3 in DNA: TGTGCCAGCAGTTTATTGGGGGACATAAATAATTCACCCCTCCACTTT. Its protein product is CASSLLGDINNSPLHF.

V gene TRBV9 combines with J gene TRBJ2-3; 8 positions agree with TRBD1. CDR3 length: 12 residues. Germline CDR1 SGDLS, CDR2 YYNGEE. The junction had 5 bases not matched to a gene; V was cut back by 5 bases and J by 9 bases. CDR3 in DNA: TGTGCCAGCAGTTACACAGGGGGGACGCAGTATTTT. It specifies CASSYTGGTQYF.

J is TRBJ2-7 and V is TRBV25-1; D is undetermined. Germline V lookup: CDR1 MGHDK, CDR2 SYGVNS. The CDR3 has 12 amino acids. V shed 1 base and J shed 7 bases, with 8 bases lying between them. This chain's CDR3 is CASSEFWGEQYF. Written as DNA, the CDR3 is TGTGCCAGCAGTGAATTTTGGGGTGAGCAGTACTTC.